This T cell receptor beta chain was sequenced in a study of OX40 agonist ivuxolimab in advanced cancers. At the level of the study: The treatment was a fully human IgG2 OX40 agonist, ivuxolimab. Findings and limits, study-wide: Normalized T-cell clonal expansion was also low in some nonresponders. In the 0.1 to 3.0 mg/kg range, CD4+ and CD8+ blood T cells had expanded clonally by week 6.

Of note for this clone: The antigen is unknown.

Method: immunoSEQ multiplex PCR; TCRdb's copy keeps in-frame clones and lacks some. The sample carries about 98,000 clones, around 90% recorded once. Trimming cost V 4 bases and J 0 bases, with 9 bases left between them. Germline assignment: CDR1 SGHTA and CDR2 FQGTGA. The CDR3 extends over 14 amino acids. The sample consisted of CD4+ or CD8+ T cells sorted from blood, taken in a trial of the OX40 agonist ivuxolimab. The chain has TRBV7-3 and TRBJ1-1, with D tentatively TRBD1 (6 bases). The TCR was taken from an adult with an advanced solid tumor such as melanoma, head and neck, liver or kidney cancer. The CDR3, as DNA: TGTGCCAGCAGCTCGGACAGCCTGAACACTGAAGCTTTCTTT. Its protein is CASSSDSLNTEAFF.